This T cell receptor beta chain was profiled in a study of OX40 agonist ivuxolimab in advanced cancers. About the study: Each patient was given ivuxolimab into a vein every 2 weeks, at 0.01 to 10 mg/kg.

Comment on this clone: Its antigen is unknown.

The germline V gene encodes CDR1 LGHNT and CDR2 FRNRAP. With 1 base removed from V and 11 bases from J, the gap between germline ends came to 15 bases. This CDR3 comprises 13 residues. Cycle 7 day 1, cycle 4 day 1, and baseline were the timepoints at which blood was sampled. Using immunoSEQ multiplex PCR, the repertoire was profiled, and TCRdb retains in-frame clones only, with some absent. The sample has about 50,000 clones; roughly 84% are singletons. Findings and caveats of the study: Expansion of clones was among the lowest in partial responders at 0.1-3.0 mg/kg.

The source is an adult with an advanced solid tumor such as melanoma, head and neck, liver or kidney cancer. The chain carries TRBV12-5 and TRBJ2-7; D remains ambiguous. The specimen was CD4+ or CD8+ T cells sorted from blood, collected in a trial of the OX40 agonist ivuxolimab. The CDR3 region is CASGLAPTATKYF. DNA of the CDR3: TGTGCTAGTGGTTTGGCCCCGACGGCTACAAAGTACTTC.